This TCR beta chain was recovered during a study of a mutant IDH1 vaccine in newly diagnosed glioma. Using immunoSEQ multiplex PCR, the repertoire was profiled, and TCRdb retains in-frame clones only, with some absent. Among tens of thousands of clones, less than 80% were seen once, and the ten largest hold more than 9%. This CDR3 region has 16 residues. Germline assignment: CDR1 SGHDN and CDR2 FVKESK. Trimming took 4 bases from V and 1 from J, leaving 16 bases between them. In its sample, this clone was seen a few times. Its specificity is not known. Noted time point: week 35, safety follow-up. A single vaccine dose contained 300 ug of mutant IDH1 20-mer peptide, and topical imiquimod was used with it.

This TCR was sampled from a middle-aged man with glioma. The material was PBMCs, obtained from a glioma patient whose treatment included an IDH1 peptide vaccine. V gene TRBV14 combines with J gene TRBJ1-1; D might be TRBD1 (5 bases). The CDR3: CASSRLFGGKNTEAFF. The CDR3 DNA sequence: TGTGCCAGCAGCCGGCTCTTTGGGGGGAAGAACACTGAAGCTTTCTTT.